Listed here is a single TCR beta chain. Its antigen remains undetermined. Within one base of it there is no much larger clone, and no base qualities were kept. Single viable CD3+CD4+CD8-CD45RO+ cells were sorted as memory CD4+ T cells on a FACSAria II. CMV serostatus was assessed using a Roche Elecsys assay, by which serum IgG against CMV pp150, pp28, p38 and p52 was detected. Once the samples were thawed, total CD4+ T cells were enriched through positive selection using CD4 magnetic microbeads. The samples came from a different study that was designed specifically to examine the CD4+ T cell memory repertoire. Peripheral blood mononuclear cells were isolated and cryopreserved following standard operating procedures; serum was stored at -80 °C. Staining used CD3-PerCP (BW264/56), CD4-APC (RPA-T4), CD45RO-PE (UCHT1) and CD8-Pacific Orange (3B5) antibodies, with Sytox blue excluding non-viable cells.

The Quick-DNA Microprep Kit was used to extract genomic DNA from the sorted cells. Amplification of TCRbeta DNA was done with the immunoSEQ hsTCRbeta kit, following the protocol from the manufacturer. TCRbeta libraries were sequenced on an Illumina MiSeq instrument. The paper's data handling went like this. Removing out-of-frame sequences left roughly 2.4 million distinct TCRbeta sequences, an average of about 70,000 per individual. Each individual was scored using the number of roughly 150 previously reported CMV-associated TCRbeta sequences that the individual carried and the total number of productive distinct TCRbeta sequences. A beta-binomial model was reimplemented in Python, and scikit-learn random forests with default parameters were trained on US cohort data. Classifier performance on the Belgian cohort was summarized as median AUC with percentile confidence intervals over 10,000 bootstrap iterations. The clones in this table, taken by TCRdb from immuneACCESS, are in-frame only. Not every clone is retained; where verified, under half of the shortfall comes from an unresolved V gene, and the cause of the rest is unknown. Clonal size and the V and J genes are those of that table, whereas D and trimming came from the DNA. Present in this sample are tens of thousands of clones, around 81% of which were seen just once. Clones ranked in the top ten supply about 1.5% of the sample.

The CDR3 contains 14 residues, cysteine and phenylalanine counted. The DNA shown is the 42-base CDR3, in frame from base 1. The germline V gene encodes CDR1 WSHSY and CDR2 SAAADI. V is clipped by 5 bases and J by 0 bases, and the sequence between their germline boundaries is 8 bases long. The sample belongs to a study of memory CD4+ T cells and cytomegalovirus serostatus (dated by TCRdb to the late 2010s). For context, the study as a whole: The cohort included about 33 healthy adults from Belgium, of whom 9 were CMV seropositive and about 25 were CMV seronegative. The study sequenced CD4+ memory TCRbeta repertoires of a Belgian cohort with known cytomegalovirus serostatus to replicate a published TCR-based CMV serostatus classifier.

Overall results and qualifications from the work: Only CD4+CD45RO+ memory cells were sequenced, unlike the original study, which covered naive and memory CD4+ and CD8+ populations. The results were interpreted as suggesting that the CMV-associated TCR signature is largely present in the CD4+ memory repertoire. CMV serostatus prediction reached a median bootstrapped AUC of 0.95 with the original framework and just under 0.92 with a US-trained random forest. The original-framework classifier achieved a median bootstrapped AUC of approximately 0.94 with a 95% CI of 0.76-1.00 on the Belgian cohort. Of 164 previously reported CMV-associated TCRbeta sequences, some 67 appeared in the CD4+ memory repertoires, each in one to five individuals.

The chain links TRBV10-2 with TRBJ1-5; the D gene is not confidently resolved. The sequenced sample consisted of memory CD4+ T cells from blood. This TCR derives from an adult in good health and CMV-seronegative. CDR3 loop: CASSRTDSNQPQHF. In nucleotides, the sequence is TGCGCCAGCAGTAGGACTGATAGCAATCAGCCCCAGCATTTT.